One and the same sample provided the 10 T cell receptor beta chains below, sequenced in a study of blood T cell repertoires in COVID-19. Clones were read by immunoSEQ multiplex PCR, and TCRdb kept only the in-frame ones, dropping some. Here the sample spans around 130,000 clones, about 82% being singletons. The sample was peripheral blood. The receptors derive from a man aged 55 to 70 with active or convalescent COVID-19.

The chain has TRBV6-2 or TRBV6-3 and TRBJ2-1, with 11 nucleotides matching TRBD2. The CDR3 extends over 16 amino acids. Germline loops: CDR1 MNHEY, CDR2 SVGEGT. The V and J ends lost 0 bases and 4 bases, in that order; junction bases with no gene match: 2. The CDR3 is CASSYSGTSGYNEQFF. The CDR3 DNA sequence: TGTGCCAGCAGTTACTCTGGGACTAGCGGATACAATGAGCAGTTCTTC.

J is TRBJ2-1 and V is TRBV7-6; TRBD2 agrees at 12 bases. V was clipped by 5 bases and J by 8 bases; unmatched bases: 7. This CDR3 is built from 15 residues. The V gene's germline CDR1 is SGHVS and CDR2 FNYEAQ. CDR3 sequence: CASSVLAGGLHEQFF. Here the CDR3 DNA reads TGTGCCAGCAGCGTTCTAGCGGGAGGGTTACATGAGCAGTTCTTC.

V and J are TRBV5-1 and TRBJ2-2; 8 bases are shared with TRBD2. Germline V gene data show CDR1 as SGHRS and CDR2 as YFSETQ. This CDR3 region has 19 residues. J gave up 1 base and V 0 bases, and 11 bases lay outside the gene matches. CDR3 protein: CASSLGILVSGRNTGELFF. The CDR3 nucleotides read TGCGCCAGCAGCTTGGGGATCCTTGTCAGCGGGAGGAACACCGGGGAGCTGTTTTTT.

This clone was seen only a few times. The CDR3 protein is CASSFRAGPLFF. DNA for the CDR3: TGTGCCAGCAGCTTTCGAGCTGGGCCTTTGTTCTTC. The chain has TRBV7-3 and TRBJ2-1; D uncertain. V was pared by 3 bases and J by 15 bases, with 15 bases between. Germline assignment: CDR1 SGHTA and CDR2 FQGTGA. The CDR3 consists of 12 residues.

The V call is TRBV28, the J call TRBJ1-4; a weak D match, TRBD1 (5 bases). V was cut by 5 bases and J by 5 bases, with 12 bases left in between. Germline CDR1 reads MDHEN; CDR2 reads SYDVKM. The CDR3 has 14 amino acids. CDR3: CASSDWGANEKLFF. CDR3 nucleotide sequence: TGTGCCAGCAGTGATTGGGGCGCGAATGAAAAACTGTTTTTT.

As DNA, the CDR3 is TGCGCCAGCAGTGAGCCGTTGGAGCGGGAGGGCCTTAACGAGCAGTACTTC. It specifies CASSEPLEREGLNEQYF. The chain links TRBV10-1 to TRBJ2-7; 10 bases are a match to TRBD2. V dropped 2 bases and J dropped 5; count of bases not matched to a gene: 12. CDR1 and CDR2 from the germline V gene are WNHNN and SYGVQD (reference sequence). This CDR3 spans 17 amino acids.

The chain is built from TRBV27 and TRBJ2-7, with TRBD2 identical over 8 bases. The J segment lost 4 bases and the V segment lost 6 bases, leaving 8 bases of the junction unmatched. This CDR3 contains 14 residues. CDR1 is MNHEY and CDR2 is SMNVEV in the germline V gene (reference sequence). The CDR3 protein is CASRASGRGYEQYF. DNA for the CDR3: TGTGCCAGCAGAGCAAGCGGGAGAGGGTACGAGCAGTACTTC.

Worth noting for this clone: No conserved phenylalanine or tryptophan ends this CDR3, so it is likely a read error. This chain uses TRBV5-8 with TRBJ1-1; the D gene is possibly TRBD1 (6 bases). Trimming shortened V by 2 bases and J by 4 bases, and 6 bases separated the two germline ends. CDR3 size: 12 residues. Germline V gives CDR1 SGHTS, CDR2 YDEGEE. In DNA form, the CDR3 reads TGTGCCAGCAGCTTCAGGGGCACTGAAGCTTTCCTC. Its protein is CASSFRGTEAFL.

The chain is built from TRBV7-3 and TRBJ2-6, with 7 bases aligning to TRBD1. CDR1 SGHTA and CDR2 FQGTGA come from the germline V gene. This CDR3 comprises 14 residues. The trim removed 5 bases at V and 9 bases at J, leaving 7 bases unmatched. This CDR3 reads CASSQDRWDNVLTF. The CDR3 nucleotides read TGTGCCAGCAGCCAGGACAGGTGGGACAACGTCCTGACTTTC.

This clone was seen only once. As DNA, the CDR3 is TGTGCCACCAGTGATCCCGACAGGGGCAGGTTGCAAGATACGCAGTATTTT. This gives the protein CATSDPDRGRLQDTQYF. This chain joins TRBV24-1 and TRBJ2-3; 8 positions match TRBD1. Germline CDR1 is KGHDR and CDR2 is SFDVKD. The length of the CDR3 is 17 residues. The V and J ends lost 3 bases and 5 bases, in that order; junction bases with no gene match: 12.